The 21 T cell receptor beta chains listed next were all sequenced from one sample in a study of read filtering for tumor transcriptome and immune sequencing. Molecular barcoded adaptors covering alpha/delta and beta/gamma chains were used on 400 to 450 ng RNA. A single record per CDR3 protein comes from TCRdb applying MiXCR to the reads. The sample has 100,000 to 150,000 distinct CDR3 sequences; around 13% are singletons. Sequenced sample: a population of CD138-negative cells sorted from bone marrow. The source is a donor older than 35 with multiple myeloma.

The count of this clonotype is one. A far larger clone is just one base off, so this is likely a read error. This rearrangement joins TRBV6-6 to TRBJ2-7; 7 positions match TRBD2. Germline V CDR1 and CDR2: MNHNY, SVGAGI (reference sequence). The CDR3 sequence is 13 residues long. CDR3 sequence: CAISESSGYEQCF. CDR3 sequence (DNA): TGTGCCATCAGTGAGTCTAGCGGCTACGAGCAGTGCTTC.

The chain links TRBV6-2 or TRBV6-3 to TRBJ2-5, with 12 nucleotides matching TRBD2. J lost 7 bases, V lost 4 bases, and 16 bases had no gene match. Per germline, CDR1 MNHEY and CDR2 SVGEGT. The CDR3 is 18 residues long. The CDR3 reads CASSSWTSGDPPPGTQYF. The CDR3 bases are TGTGCCAGCAGTTCCTGGACTAGCGGGGATCCCCCACCCGGGACCCAGTACTTC.

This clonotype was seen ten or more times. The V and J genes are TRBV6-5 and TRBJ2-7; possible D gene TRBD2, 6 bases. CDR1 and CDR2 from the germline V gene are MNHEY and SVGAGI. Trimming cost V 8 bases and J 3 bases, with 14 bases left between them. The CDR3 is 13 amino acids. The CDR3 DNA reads TGTGCCAGCGGCCCGGTAGCGGTCTACGAGCAGTACTTC. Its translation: CASGPVAVYEQYF.

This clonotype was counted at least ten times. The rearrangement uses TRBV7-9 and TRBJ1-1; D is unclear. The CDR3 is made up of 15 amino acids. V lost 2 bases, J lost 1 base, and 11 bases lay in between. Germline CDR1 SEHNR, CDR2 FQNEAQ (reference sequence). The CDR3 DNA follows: TGTGCCAGCAGCTTACAAGGGATGGGGAACACTGAAGCTTTCTTT. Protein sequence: CASSLQGMGNTEAFF. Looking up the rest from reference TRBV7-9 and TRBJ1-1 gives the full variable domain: DTGVSQNPRHKITKRGQNVTFRCDPISEHNRLYWYRQTLGQGPEFLTYFQNEAQLEKSRLLSDRFSAERPKGSFSTLEIQRTEQGDSAMYLCASSLQGMGNTEAFFGQGTRLTVV.

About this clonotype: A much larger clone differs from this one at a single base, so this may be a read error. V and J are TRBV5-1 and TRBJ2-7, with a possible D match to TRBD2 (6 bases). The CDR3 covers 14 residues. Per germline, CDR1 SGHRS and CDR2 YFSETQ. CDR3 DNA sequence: TGCGCCAGCAGCTTGGAAAGTCGGGAGTACGAGCGGTACTTC. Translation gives CASSLESREYERYF.

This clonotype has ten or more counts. The CDR3 loop is CASSQGPGTPQHF. CDR3 sequence (DNA): TGCGCCAGCAGCCAAGGCCCCGGGACTCCCCAGCATTTT. The rearrangement joins TRBV4-1 to TRBJ1-5, with D tentatively TRBD1 (5 bases). V was trimmed by 1 base and J by 10 bases, leaving 11 bases between them. CDR1 is MGHRA and CDR2 is YSYEKL in the germline V gene. The CDR3 sequence is 13 residues long.

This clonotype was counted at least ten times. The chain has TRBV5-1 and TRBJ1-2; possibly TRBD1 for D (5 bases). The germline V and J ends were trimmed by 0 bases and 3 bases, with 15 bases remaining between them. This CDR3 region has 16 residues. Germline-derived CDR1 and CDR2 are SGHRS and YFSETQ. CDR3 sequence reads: CASSLGAGSSYYGYTF. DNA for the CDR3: TGCGCCAGCAGCTTGGGGGCAGGGAGTTCGTACTATGGCTACACCTTC.

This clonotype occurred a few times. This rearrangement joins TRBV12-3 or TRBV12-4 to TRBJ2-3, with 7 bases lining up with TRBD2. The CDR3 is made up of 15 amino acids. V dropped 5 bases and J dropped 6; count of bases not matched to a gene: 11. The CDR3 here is CASSPGLVRADTQYF. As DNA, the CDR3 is TGTGCCAGCAGTCCAGGACTAGTGAGGGCCGATACGCAGTATTTT.

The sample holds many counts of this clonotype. CDR3 sequence (DNA): TGCGCCAGCAGCCAACAACGATTGAACACTGAAGCTTTCTTT. Protein product: CASSQQRLNTEAFF. The chain couples TRBV4-1 to TRBJ1-1; D is uncertain. CDR1 is MGHRA and CDR2 is YSYEKL in the germline V gene. CDR3 size: 14 residues. V was cut by 2 bases and J by 0 bases, with 7 bases left in between.

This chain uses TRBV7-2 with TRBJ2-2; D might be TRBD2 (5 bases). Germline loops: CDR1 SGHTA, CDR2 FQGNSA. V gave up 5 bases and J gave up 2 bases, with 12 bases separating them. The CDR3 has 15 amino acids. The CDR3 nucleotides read TGTGCCAGCAGCCTAAGCGCGGGCAACACCGGGGAGCTGTTTTTT. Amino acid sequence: CASSLSAGNTGELFF.

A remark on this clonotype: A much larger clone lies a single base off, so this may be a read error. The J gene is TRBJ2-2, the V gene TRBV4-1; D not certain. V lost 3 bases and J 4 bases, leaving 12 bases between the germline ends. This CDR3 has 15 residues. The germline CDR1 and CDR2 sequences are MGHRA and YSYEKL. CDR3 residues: CASSQRWGCTGELFF. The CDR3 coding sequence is TGCGCCAGCAGCCAGCGGTGGGGATGCACCGGGGAGCTGTTTTTT.

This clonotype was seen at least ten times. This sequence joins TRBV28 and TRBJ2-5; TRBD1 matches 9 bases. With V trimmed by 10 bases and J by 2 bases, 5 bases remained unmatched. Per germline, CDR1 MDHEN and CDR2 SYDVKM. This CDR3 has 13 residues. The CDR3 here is CATNGQGQETQYF. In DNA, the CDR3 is TGTGCCACCAACGGACAGGGGCAAGAGACCCAGTACTTC.

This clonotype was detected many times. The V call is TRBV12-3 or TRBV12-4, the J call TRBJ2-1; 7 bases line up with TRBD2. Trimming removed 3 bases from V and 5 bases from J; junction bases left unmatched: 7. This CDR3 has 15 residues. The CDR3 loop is CASSFGGGYHNEQFF. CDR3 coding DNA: TGTGCCAGCAGTTTTGGGGGGGGTTACCACAATGAGCAGTTCTTC.

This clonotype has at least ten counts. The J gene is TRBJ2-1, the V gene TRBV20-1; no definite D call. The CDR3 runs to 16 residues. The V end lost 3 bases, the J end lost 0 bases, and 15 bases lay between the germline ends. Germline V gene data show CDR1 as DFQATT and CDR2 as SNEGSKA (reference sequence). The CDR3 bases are TGCAGTGCTAGTAAGGCAGAGATGAGCTCCTACAATGAGCAGTTCTTC. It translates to CSASKAEMSSYNEQFF.

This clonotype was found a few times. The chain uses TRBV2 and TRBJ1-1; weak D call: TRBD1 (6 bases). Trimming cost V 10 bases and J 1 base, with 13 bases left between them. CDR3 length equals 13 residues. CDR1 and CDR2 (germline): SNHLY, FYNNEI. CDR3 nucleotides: TGTGCCACAGCGGTGGGACAGAACACTGAAGCTTTCTTT. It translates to CATAVGQNTEAFF.

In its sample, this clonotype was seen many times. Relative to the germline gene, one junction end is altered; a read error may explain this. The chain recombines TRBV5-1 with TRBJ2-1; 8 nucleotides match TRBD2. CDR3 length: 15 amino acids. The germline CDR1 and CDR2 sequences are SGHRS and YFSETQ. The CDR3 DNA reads TGTGCCAGCAGCTTGGCCGGGGGGGGGTACAATGAGCAGTTCTTC. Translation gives CASSLAGGGYNEQFF. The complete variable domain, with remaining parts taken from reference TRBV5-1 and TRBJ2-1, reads KAGVTQTPRYLIKTRGQQVTLSCSPISGHRSVSWYQQTPGQGLQFLFEYFSETQRNKGNFPGRFSGRQFSNSRSEMNVSTLELGDSALYLCASSLAGGGYNEQFFGPGTRLTVL.

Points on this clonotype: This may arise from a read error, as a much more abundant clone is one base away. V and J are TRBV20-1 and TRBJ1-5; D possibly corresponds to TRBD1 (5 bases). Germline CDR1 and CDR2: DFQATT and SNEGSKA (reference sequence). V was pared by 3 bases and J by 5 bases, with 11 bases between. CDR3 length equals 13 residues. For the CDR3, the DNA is TGCAGTGCTAGGCGGGGGAATGATCAGCCCCAGCATTTT. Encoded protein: CSARRGNDQPQHF.

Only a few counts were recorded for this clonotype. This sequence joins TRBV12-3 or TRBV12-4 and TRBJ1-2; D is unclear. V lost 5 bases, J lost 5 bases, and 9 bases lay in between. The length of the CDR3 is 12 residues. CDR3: CASSHQSYGYTF. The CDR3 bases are TGTGCCAGCAGTCATCAATCGTATGGCTACACCTTC.

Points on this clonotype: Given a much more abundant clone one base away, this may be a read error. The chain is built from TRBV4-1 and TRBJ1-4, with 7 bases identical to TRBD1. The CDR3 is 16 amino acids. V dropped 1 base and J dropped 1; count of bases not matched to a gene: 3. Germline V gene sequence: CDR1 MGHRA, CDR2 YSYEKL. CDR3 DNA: TGCGCCAGCAGCCAAGTTGCAGGGGGAACTAATGAAAAACTGTTTTTT. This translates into CASSQVAGGTNEKLFF.

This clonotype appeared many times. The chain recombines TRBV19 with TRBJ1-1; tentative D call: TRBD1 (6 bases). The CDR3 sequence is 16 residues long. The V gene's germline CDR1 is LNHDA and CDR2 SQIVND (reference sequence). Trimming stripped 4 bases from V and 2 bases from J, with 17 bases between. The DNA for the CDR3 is TGTGCCAGTAGTACGCCCCTTGGACAGTCAAACACTGAAGCTTTCTTT. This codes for CASSTPLGQSNTEAFF.

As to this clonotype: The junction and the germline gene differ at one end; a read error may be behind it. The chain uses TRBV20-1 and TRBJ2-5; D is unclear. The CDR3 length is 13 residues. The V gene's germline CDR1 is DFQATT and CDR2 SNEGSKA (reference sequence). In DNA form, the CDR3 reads TGCAGTGCTAGTCTGTCTATCCAAGAGACCAAGTACTTC. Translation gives CSASLSIQETKYF.